The rows below give T cell receptor beta chains drawn from one sample of a study of T-cell memory formation after mild COVID-19. MiXCR was run by TCRdb on the 5' RACE reads, yielding one entry per CDR3 protein. This sample has 200,000 to 250,000 distinct CDR3 sequences, with around 9.1% found just once. The sequencing input was PBMCs or a T cell subset sorted from them (not recorded which). The origin of the receptors is a young man who had mild COVID-19 (a few samples of this study predate the infection). Cell type and time point are not known. CDR3s leave out the opening cysteine and the closing phenylalanine or tryptophan. Fields, in order: V gene, CDR3 protein.

TRBV28 ASTPYPWKGENTEAF
TRBV4-2 ASSPQGTVHEQY
TRBV7-2 ASSKQGQGEKLF
TRBV5-5 ASSLDPGTGDTQY
TRBV7-2 ASSLDRANYGYT
TRBV15 ATSTDRGYGYT
TRBV7-8 ASGGLGDTQY
TRBV20-1 SARSIVGTQLTPNEQF
TRBV5-1 ASSLQGLALDTQY
TRBV9 ASSPPHSGNTIY
TRBV19 ASSMKQDEKLF
TRBV3-1 ASSRGGGNEQF
TRBV20-1 SALAGGGLETQY
TRBV4-3 ASSQRVGQGANNEQY
TRBV5-1 ASSLYREVGTEAF
TRBV7-2 ASSLASTSGGYEQY
TRBV20-1 SASSETQY
TRBV4-3 ASSQEEGVRAF
TRBV5-5 ASSLGSGLGGKSTEAF
TRBV7-2 ASSSQGANSGANVLT
TRBV20-1 SARGWEGASGKNIQY
TRBV12-3/TRBV12-4 ASRAGVSTDTQY
TRBV4-3 ASSLDRDRGRRNGYT
TRBV20-1 SATQDRYNEQF
TRBV5-1 ASSLGDSEKLF
TRBV12-5 ASGERGAETQY
TRBV9 ASSVGETEQF
TRBV4-3 ASSPGLVTQPQH
TRBV20-1 SASGEYEQY
TRBV7-2 ASSLQTGTNTGELF
TRBV6-5 ASSYGTGQNQPQH
TRBV12-3/TRBV12-4 ASSLASMTDTQY
TRBV10-2 ASSESHSNQPQH
TRBV7-9 ASSLGQVGTGELF